Listed here is a single TCR beta chain. These data are taken from a study of blood T cell repertoires in COVID-19. The repertoire was sequenced with immunoSEQ multiplex PCR; TCRdb's copy has only in-frame clones and lacks some. The profile covers about 260,000 clones, with approximately 90% appearing a single time and around 0.85% taken by the ten largest. CDR3 length: 18 residues. The germline CDR1 and CDR2 sequences are SGHRS and YFSETQ. V lost 0 bases to trimming and J lost 0 bases, with 15 bases between them. This sequence joins TRBV5-1 and TRBJ2-2; maybe TRBD1 (6 bases). The clonotype originates from a man aged 50-60 years who had been exposed to COVID-19. Sequenced material: PBMCs or T cells enriched from blood (not recorded which). Written as DNA, the CDR3 is TGCGCCAGCAGCTTGGAGGTTATGGGGGCAGCGAACACCGGGGAGCTGTTTTTT. This sequence encodes CASSLEVMGAANTGELFF.